This T cell receptor (beta chain) was documented in a study of technical replicates of blood from a few donors. The CDR3 sequence is 13 residues long. The trim removed 4 bases at V and 9 bases at J, leaving 5 bases unmatched. CDR1 and CDR2 from the germline V gene are LGHNA and YNFKEQ. Clones were read by immunoSEQ multiplex PCR, and TCRdb kept only the in-frame ones, dropping some. This sample has 13,000 to 15,000 clones, with more than 70% found just once. The sequencing sample was made of PBMCs. The TCR was taken from a human donor in good health. The J gene is TRBJ2-1, the V gene TRBV4-2; 8 nucleotides match TRBD2. Written as DNA, the CDR3 is TGTGCCAGCAGCCCCTGGAGCGGGGGTGAGCAGTTCTTC. Its translation is CASSPWSGGEQFF.